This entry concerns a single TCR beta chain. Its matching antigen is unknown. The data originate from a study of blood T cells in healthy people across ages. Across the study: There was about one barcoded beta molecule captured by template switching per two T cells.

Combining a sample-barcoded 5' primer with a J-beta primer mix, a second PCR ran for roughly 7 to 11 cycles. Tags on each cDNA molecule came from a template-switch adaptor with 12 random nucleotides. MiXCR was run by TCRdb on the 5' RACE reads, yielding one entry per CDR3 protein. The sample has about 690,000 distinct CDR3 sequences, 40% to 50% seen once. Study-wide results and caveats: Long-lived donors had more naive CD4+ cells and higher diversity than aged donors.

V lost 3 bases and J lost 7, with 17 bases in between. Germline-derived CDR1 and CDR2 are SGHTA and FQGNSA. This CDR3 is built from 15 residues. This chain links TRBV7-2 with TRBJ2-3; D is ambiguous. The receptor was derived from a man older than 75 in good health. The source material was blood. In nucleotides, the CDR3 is TGTGCCAGCAGCTTCCGCACCAGAAGCGCAAATACGCAGTATTTT. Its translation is CASSFRTRSANTQYF.